This entry is about one T cell receptor (beta chain). This specimen comes from a study of blood T cell repertoires in COVID-19. The wider study: Spain, Italy and the United States supplied samples that represented acute and convalescent COVID-19. Sample material is recorded as cDNA or gDNA derived from T cells, B-cell-depleted T cells, or PBMCs.

The length of the CDR3 is 14 residues. The junction had 4 bases not matched to a gene; V was cut back by 4 bases and J by 6 bases. Germline CDR1 reads LNHDA; CDR2 reads SQIVND (reference sequence). Authors' processing steps: Amplifying reference gene primers gave estimates of nucleated cell counts. The method was immunoSEQ multiplex PCR; TCRdb's version includes in-frame clones alone and lacks a portion of them. The V and J calls and clone size were taken over from that table, and D and trimming were inferred from the DNA. The data hold around 80,000 clones, with roughly 91% observed a single time. Sequencing was done on a sample of peripheral blood. The clonotype was recovered from a man between 60 and 75 years old with acute or convalescent COVID-19. The V and J genes are TRBV19 and TRBJ1-2; 11 nucleotides match TRBD1. This chain's CDR3 is CASSRDRGINGYTF. The CDR3 DNA reads as TGTGCCAGTAGTAGGGACAGGGGGATCAATGGCTACACCTTC.